This record concerns one TCR beta chain sequence. This sample is drawn from a study of siplizumab effects on memory and regulatory T cells. Profiling relied on immunoSEQ multiplex PCR, and the TCRdb table lists in-frame clones only, not all of them. The table includes roughly 100,000 clones, more than 85% detected once. The specimen sequenced was CD4+ T cells sorted from blood. The receptor was derived from a human donor in good health.

Written as DNA, the CDR3 is TGTGCCAGTAGTATTGCGGGCCGGAGAAACATTCAGTACTTC. It translates to CASSIAGRRNIQYF. The chain couples TRBV19 to TRBJ2-4; tentative D call: TRBD2 (5 bases). Looked up from germline, CDR1 is LNHDA and CDR2 is SQIVND (reference sequence). The CDR3 has 14 amino acids. V gave up 3 bases and J gave up 6 bases, with 12 bases separating them. Full variable domain (outside the CDR3, taken from reference TRBV19 and TRBJ2-4): DGGITQSPKYLFRKEGQNVTLSCEQNLNHDAMYWYRQDPGQGLRLIYYSQIVNDFQKGDIAEGYSVSREKKESFPLTVTSAQKNPTAFYLCASSIAGRRNIQYFGAGTRLSVL.